The text below deals with one T cell receptor beta chain. Antigen specificity is unknown. The data originate from a study of early T cells in non-severe SARS-CoV-2 infection. Study at large: With bulk RNA from unsorted whole blood as input, sequencing yielded unpaired chains.

Notes on the study in general: Private and CD4 specificities were missed by VDJdb matching, which favored anti-spike CD8 responses.

Individual cDNA molecules were tagged with unique molecular identifiers, the study reported. TCRdb passed the 5' RACE reads through MiXCR, listing each CDR3 protein once. The data hold about 81,000 distinct CDR3 sequences, with about 6.5% observed a single time. V was cut by 3 bases and J by 6 bases, with 6 bases left in between. CDR3 length: 11 residues. The clonotype was recovered from an adult who was a healthcare worker with PCR-confirmed SARS-CoV-2 infection or an uninfected control (not recorded which). Sequencing was carried out using whole blood. This chain links TRBV12-3 or TRBV12-4 with TRBJ2-7; D is undetermined. The CDR3 sequence is CASSFESEQYF. Here the CDR3 DNA reads TGTGCCAGCAGTTTCGAGTCCGAGCAGTACTTC.